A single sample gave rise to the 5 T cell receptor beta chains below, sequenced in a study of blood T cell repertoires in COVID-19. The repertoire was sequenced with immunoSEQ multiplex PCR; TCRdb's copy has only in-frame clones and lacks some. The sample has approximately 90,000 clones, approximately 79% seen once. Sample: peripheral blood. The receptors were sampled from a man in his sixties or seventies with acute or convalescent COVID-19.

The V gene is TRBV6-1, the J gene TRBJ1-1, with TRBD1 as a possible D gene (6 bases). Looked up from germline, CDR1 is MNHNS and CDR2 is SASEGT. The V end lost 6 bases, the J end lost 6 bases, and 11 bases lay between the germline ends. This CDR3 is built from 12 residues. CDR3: CASSPGAAEAFF. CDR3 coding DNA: TGTGCCAGCAGCCCAGGGGCAGCTGAAGCTTTCTTT.

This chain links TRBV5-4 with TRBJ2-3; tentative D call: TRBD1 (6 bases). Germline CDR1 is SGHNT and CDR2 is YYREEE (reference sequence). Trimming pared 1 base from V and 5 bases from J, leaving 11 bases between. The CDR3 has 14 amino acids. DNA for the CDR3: TGTGCCAGCAGCTTGACAGGGCGTGAAGATACGCAGTATTTT. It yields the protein CASSLTGREDTQYF.

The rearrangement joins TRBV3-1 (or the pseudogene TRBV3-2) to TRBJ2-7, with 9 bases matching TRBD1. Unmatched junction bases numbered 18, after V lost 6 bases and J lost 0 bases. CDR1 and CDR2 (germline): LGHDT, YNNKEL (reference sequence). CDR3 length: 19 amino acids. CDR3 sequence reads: CASSLLPGQGFRSSYEQYV. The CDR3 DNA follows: TGTGCCAGCAGTCTTCTCCCGGGACAGGGTTTCAGGAGCTCCTACGAGCAGTACGTC.

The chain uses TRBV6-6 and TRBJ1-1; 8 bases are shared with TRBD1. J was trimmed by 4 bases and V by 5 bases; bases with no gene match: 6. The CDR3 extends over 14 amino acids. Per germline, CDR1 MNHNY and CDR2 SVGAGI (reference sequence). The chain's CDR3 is CASSDRGDGTEAFF. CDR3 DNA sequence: TGTGCCAGCAGTGACAGGGGCGACGGCACTGAAGCTTTCTTT.

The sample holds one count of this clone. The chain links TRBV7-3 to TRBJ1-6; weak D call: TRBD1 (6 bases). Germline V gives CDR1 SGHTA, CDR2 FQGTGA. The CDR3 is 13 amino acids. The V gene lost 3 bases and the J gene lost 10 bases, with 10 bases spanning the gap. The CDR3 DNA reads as TGTGCCAGCAGCTTGGACAGAAAATCACCCCTCCACTTT. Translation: CASSLDRKSPLHF.